This T cell receptor beta chain was identified in a study of T cell clonotyping in hematopoietic cell transplantation. Findings and caveats of the study: Graft donor and pretransplant recipient Inverse Simpson Index values predicted broader posttransplant TCR diversity. Pathologically expanded recipient clonotypes increased progressively from day 30 to day 180 as diversity fell.

Turning to this clone: Its target is unknown.

The time point was: recipient sample about 28 days before transplant, after cytoreduction. Recipients were bled about 28 days pretransplant and at posttransplant days 30, 100, 180. TCRdb keeps only in-frame clones here, not all; method: immunoSEQ multiplex PCR. This sample has around 28,000 clones, with around 82% found just once. Germline V CDR1 and CDR2: MRHNA, SNTAGT. The CDR3 has 17 residues. Unmatched junction bases numbered 15, after V lost 7 bases and J lost 4 bases. The source is a man between 40 and 49 years old with acute myeloid leukemia. Some clones in this sample may be carry-over from other donors' samples. The V and J genes are TRBV6-4 and TRBJ2-3; 9 bases map to TRBD2. Material: peripheral blood mononuclear cells, obtained before stem cell transplant. Written as DNA, the CDR3 is TGTGCCAGCACGGGGAGGACTAGCGCACCCTGCCCAGATACGCAGTATTTT. This encodes CASTGRTSAPCPDTQYF.